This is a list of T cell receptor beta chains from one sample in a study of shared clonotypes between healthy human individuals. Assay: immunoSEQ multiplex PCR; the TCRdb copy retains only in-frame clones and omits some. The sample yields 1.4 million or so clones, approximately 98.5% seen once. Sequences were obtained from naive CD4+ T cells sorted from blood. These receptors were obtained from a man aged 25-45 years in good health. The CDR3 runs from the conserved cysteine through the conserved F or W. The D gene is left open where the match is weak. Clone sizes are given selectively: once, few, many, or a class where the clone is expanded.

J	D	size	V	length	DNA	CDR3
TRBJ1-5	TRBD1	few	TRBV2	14	TGTGCCAGCAGTGGGCAGGGGGCTGGCCAGCCCCAGCATTTT	CASSGQGAGQPQHF
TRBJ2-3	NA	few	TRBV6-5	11	TGTGCCAGCAGTTATTTAGATACGCAGTATTTT	CASSYLDTQYF
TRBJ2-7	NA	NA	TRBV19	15	TGTGCCAGTAGTCCTCTTGCCGGGACACCCTACGAGCAGTACTTC	CASSPLAGTPYEQYF
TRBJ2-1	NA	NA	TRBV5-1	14	TGCGCCAGCAGCTCGACAGTAGTTGCCAATGAGCAGTTCTTC	CASSSTVVANEQFF
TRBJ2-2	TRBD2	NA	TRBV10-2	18	TGCGCCAGCAGTGAGTCCCGACTAGCGGGAGTTAAAACCGGGGAGCTGTTTTTT	CASSESRLAGVKTGELFF
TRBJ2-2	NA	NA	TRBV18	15	TGTGCCAGCTCACCCTTTACTAGTGACACCGGGGAGCTGTTTTTT	CASSPFTSDTGELFF
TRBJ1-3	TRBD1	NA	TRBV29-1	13	TGCAGCGCCTCGACCGGGACAGGCCGCACCATATATTTT	CSASTGTGRTIYF
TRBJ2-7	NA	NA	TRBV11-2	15	TGTGCCAGCAGTCCTGGGGGGGCAGGCTCCTACGAGCAGTACTTC	CASSPGGAGSYEQYF
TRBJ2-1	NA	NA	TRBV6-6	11	TGTGCCAGCAGTTACTTGAATGAGCAGTTCTTC	CASSYLNEQFF
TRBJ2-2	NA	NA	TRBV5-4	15	TGTGCCAGCAGCTATCCGGGGTCGAACACCGGGGAGCTGTTTTTT	CASSYPGSNTGELFF
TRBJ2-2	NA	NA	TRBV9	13	TGTGCCAGCAGCGCGACAGGTACCGGGGAGCTGTTTTTT	CASSATGTGELFF
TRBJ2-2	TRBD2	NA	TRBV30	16	TGTGCCTGGAGAGGACTAGCAGGATCGAACACCGGGGAGCTGTTTTTT	CAWRGLAGSNTGELFF
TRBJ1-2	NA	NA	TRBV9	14	TGTGCCAGCAGCGTAGATTCAGGAACCTATGGCTACACCTTC	CASSVDSGTYGYTF
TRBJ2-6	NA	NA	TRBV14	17	TGTGCCAGCAGCCAAAAAATTTTGGAAGCGGGGGCCAACGTCCTGACTTTC	CASSQKILEAGANVLTF
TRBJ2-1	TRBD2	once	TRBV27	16	TGTGCCAGCAGAGGCGTAGCGGGAGTCTCCTACAATGAGCAGTTCTTC	CASRGVAGVSYNEQFF
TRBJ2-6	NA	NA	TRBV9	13	TGTGCCAGCAGCGTAGCAGGGGCCAACGTCCTGACTTTC	CASSVAGANVLTF
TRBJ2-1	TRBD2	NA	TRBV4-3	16	TGCGCCAGCAGCCAAGAGAGTTTACTAGCGGGAGGTGAGCAGTTCTTC	CASSQESLLAGGEQFF
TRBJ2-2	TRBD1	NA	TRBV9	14	TGTGCCAGCAGCTGGGACAGGGGTTCCGGGGAGCTGTTTTTT	CASSWDRGSGELFF
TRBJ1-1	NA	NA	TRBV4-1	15	TGCGCCAGCAGCCAAGGGGGAGGGTTGAACACTGAAGCTTTCTTT	CASSQGGGLNTEAFF
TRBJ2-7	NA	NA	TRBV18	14	TGTGCCAGCTCACCACTCCGGAACAGCGACGAGCAGTACTTC	CASSPLRNSDEQYF
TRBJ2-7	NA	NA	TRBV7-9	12	TGTGCCAGCAGTCTCACAGGGTACGAGCAGTACTTC	CASSLTGYEQYF
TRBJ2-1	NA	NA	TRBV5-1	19	TGCGCCAGACGAATGCCAGCGGTCCCAGTTAGCGGCCCCTCCCGTGAGCAGTTCTTC	CARRMPAVPVSGPSREQFF
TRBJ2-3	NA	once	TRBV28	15	TGTGCCAGCAGTGGGACTTGGAGGGGCACAGATACGCAGTATTTT	CASSGTWRGTDTQYF
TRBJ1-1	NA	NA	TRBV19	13	TGTGCCAGTAGACTGAGCTTGAACACTGAAGCTTTCTTT	CASRLSLNTEAFF
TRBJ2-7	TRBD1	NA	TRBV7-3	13	TGTGCCAGCAGCCGGGACAGGGAGTCCGAGCAGTACTTC	CASSRDRESEQYF
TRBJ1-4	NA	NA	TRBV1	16	TGCACCAGCAGCCAAGAGGATAGGCCAACTAATGAAAAACTGTTTTTT	CTSSQEDRPTNEKLFF
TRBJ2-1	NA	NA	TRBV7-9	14	TGTGCCAGCAGCCGACTCGGGTCCTACAATGAGCAGTTCTTC	CASSRLGSYNEQFF
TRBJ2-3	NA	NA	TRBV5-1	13	TGCGCCACCAAAGGGGTTGTAACAGATACGCAGTATTTT	CATKGVVTDTQYF
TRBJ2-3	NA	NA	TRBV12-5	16	TGTGCTAGTGGTTTAGCTGTGGTGGGATTCACAGATACGCAGTATTTT	CASGLAVVGFTDTQYF
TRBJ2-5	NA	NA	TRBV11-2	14	TGTGCCAGCAGCTTAGTCGAGGGCCAAGAGACCCAGTACTTC	CASSLVEGQETQYF
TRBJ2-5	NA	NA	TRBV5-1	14	TGCGCCAGCAGCTCGAAAGGGGCACTAGAGACCCAGTACTTC	CASSSKGALETQYF
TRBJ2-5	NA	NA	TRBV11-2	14	TGTGCCAGCAGCATTCGGAGGGGCCAAGAGACCCAGTACTTC	CASSIRRGQETQYF
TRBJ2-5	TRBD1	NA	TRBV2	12	TGTGCCTCACGGACAGGGACAGAGACCCAGTACTTC	CASRTGTETQYF
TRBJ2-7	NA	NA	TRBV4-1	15	TGCGCCAGCAGCCACCGATCGGGGGACTTCCACGAGCAGTACTTC	CASSHRSGDFHEQYF
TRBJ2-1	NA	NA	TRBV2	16	TGTGCCAGCAGTGCCTCGATGCAGCTGGGTTACAATGAGCAGTTCTTC	CASSASMQLGYNEQFF
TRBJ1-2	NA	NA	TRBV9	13	TGTGCCAGCAGCGTAGGCCTCGGAGATGGCTACACCTTC	CASSVGLGDGYTF
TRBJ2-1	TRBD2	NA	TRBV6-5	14	TGTGCCAGCCTGGCTAGCGGGTCCTACAATGAGCAGTTCTTC	CASLASGSYNEQFF
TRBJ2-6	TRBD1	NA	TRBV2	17	TGTGCCAGCAGCCGTGACAGGGACCGATTTCGGGCCAACGTCCTGACTTTC	CASSRDRDRFRANVLTF
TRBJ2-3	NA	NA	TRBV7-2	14	TGTGCCAGCAGCTTCCGACACAGCACAGATACGCAGTATTTT	CASSFRHSTDTQYF
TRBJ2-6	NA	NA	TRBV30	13	TGTGCCTGGAGTGTACAGGGTTCTGACGTCCTGACTTTC	CAWSVQGSDVLTF
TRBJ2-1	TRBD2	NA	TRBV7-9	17	TGTGCCAGCAGCACCCCCGGGACTAGCGGGAGTTACAATGAGCAGTTCTTC	CASSTPGTSGSYNEQFF
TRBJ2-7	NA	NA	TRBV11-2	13	TGTGCCAGCAGCCCTCAACATCGGCACGAGCAGTACTTC	CASSPQHRHEQYF
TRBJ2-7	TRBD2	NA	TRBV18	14	TGTGCCAGCTCACCGGGACTAGCGGTCTGGGAGCAGTACTTC	CASSPGLAVWEQYF
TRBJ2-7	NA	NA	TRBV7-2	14	TGTGCCAGCAGCTTATCGGGAGAATTGTACGAGCAGTACTTC	CASSLSGELYEQYF
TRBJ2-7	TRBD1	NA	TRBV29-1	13	TGCAGCGTTCAGGACAGGCCCGGTGACGAGCAGTACTTC	CSVQDRPGDEQYF
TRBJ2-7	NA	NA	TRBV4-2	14	TGTGCCAGCAGCCCGGGGACAGTGGGAGGTAGGCAGTACTTC	CASSPGTVGGRQYF
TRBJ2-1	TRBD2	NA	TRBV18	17	TGTGCCAGCTCACCGTCGACTAGCGGGAGCTCCTACAATGAGCAGTTCTTC	CASSPSTSGSSYNEQFF
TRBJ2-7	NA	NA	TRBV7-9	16	TGTGCCAGCAGCCACCTAGGGGGACTCACCTTCCACGAGCAGTACTTC	CASSHLGGLTFHEQYF
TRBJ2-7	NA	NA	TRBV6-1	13	TGTGCCAGCAGTAGGGGTGACACCTACGAGCAGTACTTC	CASSRGDTYEQYF
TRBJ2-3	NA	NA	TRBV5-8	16	TGTGCCAGCAGCTGGGGTTCGAGGGGAGGCACAGATACGCAGTATTTT	CASSWGSRGGTDTQYF
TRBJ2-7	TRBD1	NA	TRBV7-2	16	TGTGCCAGCAGCTTAGCTTTAGACAGGGGGGCCTACGAGCAGTACTTC	CASSLALDRGAYEQYF
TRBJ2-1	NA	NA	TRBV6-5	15	TGTGCCAGCAGTTATCGGCAGGTGTCCTACAATGAGCAGTTCTTC	CASSYRQVSYNEQFF
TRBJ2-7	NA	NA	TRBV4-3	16	TGCGCCAGCAGCCAATTCTGGACAGCCGCCAGGTACGAGCAGTACTTC	CASSQFWTAARYEQYF
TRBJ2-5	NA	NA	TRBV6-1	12	TGTGCCAGCAGTGAAAGCTGGGAGACCCAGTACTTC	CASSESWETQYF
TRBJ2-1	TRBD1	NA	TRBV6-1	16	TGTGCCAGCAGTGAAGTGGGGACAGGTTACTACAATGAGCAGTTCTTC	CASSEVGTGYYNEQFF
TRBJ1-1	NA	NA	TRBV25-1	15	TGTGCCAGCAGTGAATTGACCTGGGGGAACACTGAAGCTTTCTTT	CASSELTWGNTEAFF
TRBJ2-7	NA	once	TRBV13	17	TGTGCCAGCAGCTTAAGGAGAAGCGCCTCCCAGGGAGGCGAGCAGTACTTC	CASSLRRSASQGGEQYF
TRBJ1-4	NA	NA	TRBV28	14	TGTGCCAGCAGCCTCGGGACCTCTAATGAAAAACTGTTTTTT	CASSLGTSNEKLFF
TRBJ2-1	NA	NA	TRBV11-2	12	TGTGCCAGCAGCCGGATGGGGGAAGCGCAGTTCTTC	CASSRMGEAQFF